This T cell receptor beta chain stems from a study of cytomegalovirus exposure and HLA in healthy donors. As for this clone: The target antigen is unknown.

The CDR3 loop spans 14 amino acids. The V gene end was trimmed by 0 bases and the J gene end by 9 bases; junction bases not matched to a gene: 2. The germline V gene has CDR1 SGHKS and CDR2 YYEKEE (reference sequence). Each donor's status was that of a healthy bone marrow donor. The PCR had 60 Vbeta and 13 Jbeta primers. The data were produced by immunoSEQ multiplex PCR, yet TCRdb's version contains in-frame clones alone and is incomplete. This sample's clone table lists 55,000 to 85,000 clones. Study results and caveats: A later analysis found common viral pathogens apparently linked to several of the most significant clusters. TCR beta chain V- and J-gene trimming was linked, in a later analysis, to a missense variant in DCLRE1C.

The chain uses TRBV5-5 and TRBJ2-1; 11 bases match TRBD2. Material: PBMCs. The clonotype comes from a female donor in good health and CMV-seropositive. CDR3 in amino acids: CASSLALAGGEQFF. The CDR3 nucleotides read TGTGCCAGCAGCTTGGCGCTAGCGGGGGGTGAGCAGTTCTTC. The variable domain in full, with the rest retrieved from reference TRBV5-5 and TRBJ2-1, is DAGVTQSPTHLIKTRGQQVTLRCSPISGHKSVSWYQQVLGQGPQFIFQYYEKEERGRGNFPDRFSARQFPNYSSELNVNALLLGDSALYLCASSLALAGGEQFFGPGTRLTVL.